This T cell receptor (beta chain) was documented in a study of somatic mutations in cytotoxic T cells in rheumatoid arthritis. Turning to the study itself: Using a FACSAria II or Sony SH800, a portion of the V beta antibody-stained T-cell populations were flow-sorted at nearly 100% purity, and among those populations were V beta1+ cells that were then sequenced for TCRB. General study findings and limits: Patients with rheumatoid arthritis, but not healthy controls, had CD8+ clonality that increased with age.

Remarks on this clone: Its antigen is as yet unknown.

Purity of the CD4+ and CD8+ cells, isolated by positive magnetic bead selection, was checked by flow cytometry. Germline-derived CDR1 and CDR2 are LGHNA and YSLEER. V was pared by 4 bases and J by 2 bases, with 12 bases between. There are 15 residues in the CDR3. Clones were sequenced by immunoSEQ multiplex PCR, and TCRdb holds only the in-frame ones, with some missing. The sample lists some 10,000 clones, 70% to 85% seen once, with approximately 9.3% in the top ten. Material for sequencing was CD8+ T cells sorted from blood. The gene calls are TRBV4-3 and TRBJ2-1, with TRBD2 as a possible D gene (5 bases). The TCR was taken from a woman aged 55-69 years with rheumatoid arthritis. Written as DNA, the CDR3 is TGCGCCAGCAGCCGCGAGCGGTCTACCTACAATGAGCAGTTCTTC. Protein product: CASSRERSTYNEQFF.